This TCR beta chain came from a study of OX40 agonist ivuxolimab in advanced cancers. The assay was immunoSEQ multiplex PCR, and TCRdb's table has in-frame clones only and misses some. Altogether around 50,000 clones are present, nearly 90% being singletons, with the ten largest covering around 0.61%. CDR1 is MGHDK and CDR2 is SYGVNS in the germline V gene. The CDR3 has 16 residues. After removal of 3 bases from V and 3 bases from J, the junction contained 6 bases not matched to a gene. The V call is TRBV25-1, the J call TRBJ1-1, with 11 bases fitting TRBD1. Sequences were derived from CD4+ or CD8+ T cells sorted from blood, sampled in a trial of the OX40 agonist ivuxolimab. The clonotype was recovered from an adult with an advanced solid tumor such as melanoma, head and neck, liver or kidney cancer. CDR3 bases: TGTGCCAGCAGTGAGTACCGGGGACAGGGGGACACTGAAGCTTTCTTT. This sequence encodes CASSEYRGQGDTEAFF.